The 30 T cell receptor beta chains presented below share a single source sample, sequenced in a study of post-analysis software for immune sequencing data. TCR beta cDNA libraries included unique molecular identifiers. TCRdb reanalysed the PCR reads using MiXCR and keeps one entry per CDR3 protein. The sample lists hundreds of thousands of distinct CDR3 sequences; roughly two fifths were seen once. The antigens of these receptors remain unknown. Study conclusions and caveats: TRBV5-6, TRBV5-1 and TRBV20-1 were among roughly 5 TRBV segments more frequent in patients than controls.

Sample: blood. These receptors came from a girl aged 10 to 17 with multiple sclerosis.

This chain uses TRBV7-2 with TRBJ2-3, with D tentatively TRBD2 (5 bases). The CDR3 consists of 15 residues. The germline V gene has CDR1 SGHTA and CDR2 FQGNSA. Deletions cut 3 bases from V and 5 bases from J, with 15 bases between. This CDR3 is CASSLAPRRGDTQYF. In nucleotides, the CDR3 is TGTGCCAGCAGCTTGGCGCCTCGCCGGGGAGATACGCAGTATTTT.

The CDR3 region has the DNA TGTGCCAGCAGCCCCACTGGACAGGGGGCAAATCAGCCCCAGCATTTT. Translated, it gives CASSPTGQGANQPQHF. The chain recombines TRBV27 with TRBJ1-5; TRBD1 agrees at 11 bases. Germline trimming cut 6 bases from V and 4 bases from J; bases unmatched to any gene: 8. This CDR3 is 16 amino acids long. CDR1 and CDR2 (germline): MNHEY, SMNVEV (reference sequence).

The chain joins TRBV20-1 to TRBJ2-7, with D tentatively TRBD1 (6 bases). CDR3 length: 13 residues. Looked up from germline, CDR1 is DFQATT and CDR2 is SNEGSKA (reference sequence). The V end was cut by 3 bases, the J end by 3 bases, with 12 bases between. DNA of the CDR3: TGCAGTGCTAGGGACAGCCCCAACTACGAGCAGTACTTC. This gives the protein CSARDSPNYEQYF.

The genes are TRBV27 and TRBJ1-2; D ambiguous. The CDR3 consists of 13 residues. From germline, CDR1 is MNHEY and CDR2 SMNVEV (reference sequence). The V and J ends lost 0 bases and 4 bases respectively, with 6 bases between them. The CDR3 DNA reads TGTGCCAGCAGTTTATCGGGCCTCTATGGCTACACCTTC. Its protein product is CASSLSGLYGYTF.

The chain uses TRBV12-3 or TRBV12-4 and TRBJ2-3; TRBD2 matches 16 bases. This CDR3 comprises 19 residues. The V and J ends lost 5 bases and 3 bases, in that order; junction bases with no gene match: 11. The CDR3 is CASSPPGLAGGPPTDTQYF. The CDR3 coding sequence is TGTGCCAGCAGTCCCCCGGGACTAGCGGGAGGGCCGCCAACAGATACGCAGTATTTT.

The rearrangement joins TRBV20-1 to TRBJ1-2; tentative D call: TRBD1 (5 bases). From germline, CDR1 is DFQATT and CDR2 SNEGSKA (reference sequence). This CDR3 contains 13 residues. V was trimmed by 1 base and J by 8 bases, leaving 14 bases between them. The CDR3 DNA follows: TGCAGTGCTAGAGTGGGCAGGGAGGGAGGCTACACCTTC. Protein product: CSARVGREGGYTF.

The chain couples TRBV12-3 or TRBV12-4 to TRBJ2-3; D might be TRBD2 (6 bases). V was cut by 6 bases and J by 6 bases, with 19 bases left in between. This CDR3 contains 15 residues. CDR3 sequence reads: CASSPGKGGTDTQYF. CDR3 DNA sequence: TGTGCCAGCAGCCCCGGGAAGGGAGGTACCGATACGCAGTATTTT.

Only a few counts were recorded for this clonotype. The rearrangement uses TRBV24-1 and TRBJ2-1; 12 nucleotides match TRBD2. CDR3 length: 14 amino acids. V lost 8 bases to trimming and J lost 6 bases; unmatched junction nucleotides: 4. In germline, CDR1 is KGHDR, CDR2 SFDVKD. CDR3 nucleotides: TGTGCCACCAAGACTAGCGGGAGTACCAATGAGCAGTTCTTC. Translation gives CATKTSGSTNEQFF.

This rearrangement joins TRBV3-1 to TRBJ2-3; TRBD2 matches at 7 bases. Germline CDR1 reads LGHDT; CDR2 reads YNNKEL (reference sequence). J was trimmed by 4 bases and V by 1 base; bases with no gene match: 11. The CDR3 loop spans 17 amino acids. The CDR3 loop is CASSQVTSASDADTQYF. CDR3 coding DNA: TGTGCCAGCAGCCAAGTCACTAGCGCGAGTGATGCAGATACGCAGTATTTT.

V is TRBV5-1 and J is TRBJ1-2; 10 bases fit TRBD1. V was pared by 4 bases and J by 8 bases, with 8 bases of the junction left unmatched. Germline lookup yields CDR1 SGHRS and CDR2 YFSETQ. The CDR3 has 14 residues. This CDR3 reads CASSVTGGAGGYTF. For the CDR3, the DNA is TGCGCCAGCAGCGTGACAGGGGGCGCGGGAGGCTACACCTTC. The whole variable domain, filled in from reference TRBV5-1 and TRBJ1-2, reads KAGVTQTPRYLIKTRGQQVTLSCSPISGHRSVSWYQQTPGQGLQFLFEYFSETQRNKGNFPGRFSGRQFSNSRSEMNVSTLELGDSALYLCASSVTGGAGGYTFGSGTRLTVV.

V and J are TRBV5-1 and TRBJ2-7; 7 nucleotides line up with TRBD2. This CDR3 is built from 14 residues. After removal of 4 bases from V and 2 bases from J, the junction contained 6 bases not matched to a gene. CDR1 and CDR2 (germline): SGHRS, YFSETQ. CDR3 in amino acids: CASSRLGGAYEQYF. The DNA for the CDR3 is TGCGCCAGCAGCCGCTTGGGAGGGGCCTACGAGCAGTACTTC.

V and J are TRBV5-1 and TRBJ1-1; D is unclear. The CDR3 is made up of 12 amino acids. Deletions cut 0 bases from V and 8 bases from J, with 8 bases between. Germline CDR1 and CDR2: SGHRS and YFSETQ. The CDR3 DNA reads as TGCGCCAGCAGCTTGGCCGGCCTCGAAGCTTTCTTT. It yields the protein CASSLAGLEAFF.

This chain uses TRBV10-3 with TRBJ2-1; D possibly corresponds to TRBD1 (8 bases). The CDR3 sequence is 14 residues long. Germline V lookup: CDR1 ENHRY, CDR2 SYGVKD. The V gene lost 6 bases and the J gene lost 6 bases, with 15 bases spanning the gap. The CDR3 protein is CAISKQGEGNEQFF. CDR3 coding DNA: TGTGCCATCAGCAAACAGGGGGAGGGCAATGAGCAGTTCTTC.

The CDR3 loop reads CAISEGQGNYGYTF. The CDR3 DNA reads TGTGCCATCAGTGAGGGACAGGGGAACTATGGCTACACCTTC. V and J are TRBV10-3 and TRBJ1-2, with 9 positions matching TRBD1. With V trimmed by 2 bases and J by 2 bases, 0 bases remained unmatched. Per the germline V gene, CDR1 is ENHRY and CDR2 is SYGVKD. This CDR3 is built from 14 residues.

The sample holds a few counts of this clonotype. The V gene is TRBV20-1, the J gene TRBJ2-3; D is ambiguous. The CDR3 runs 12 residues. Germline V gene lookup returns CDR1 DFQATT and CDR2 SNEGSKA (reference sequence). V was shortened by 6 bases and J by 2 bases, with 9 bases between the two germline ends. The CDR3: CSAPAATDTQYF. The CDR3, as DNA: TGCAGTGCGCCGGCGGCCACAGATACGCAGTATTTT.

The rearrangement joins TRBV12-3 or TRBV12-4 to TRBJ1-1, with D unclear. This CDR3 has 17 residues. V was shortened by 0 bases and J by 5 bases, with 19 bases between the two germline ends. The CDR3: CASSLARGKKGFTEAFF. The CDR3 nucleotides are TGTGCCAGCAGTTTAGCGCGGGGTAAAAAGGGATTTACTGAAGCTTTCTTT.

This clonotype has more than one count but fewer than ten. V gene TRBV6-2 or TRBV6-3 combines with J gene TRBJ2-1, with 8 positions matching TRBD2. Germline values: CDR1 MNHEY, CDR2 SVGEGT. The trim removed 11 bases at V and 0 bases at J, leaving 9 bases unmatched. The length of the CDR3 is 15 residues. The CDR3 spells CASYSGTSSYNEQFF. The CDR3 nucleotides are TGTGCCTCCTACTCCGGGACTAGCTCCTACAATGAGCAGTTCTTC.

The chain carries TRBV11-1 and TRBJ2-3; TRBD2 aligns across 8 bases. The ends lost 5 bases at V and 2 bases at J; junction bases unmatched: 6. The germline V gene has CDR1 SGHAT and CDR2 FQDESV (reference sequence). The CDR3 runs 15 residues. The CDR3 coding sequence is TGTGCCAGCAGCGCTACTAGCGGACACACAGATACGCAGTATTTT. This sequence encodes CASSATSGHTDTQYF.

The chain links TRBV20-1 to TRBJ2-1; TRBD2 matches at 9 bases. The germline CDR1 and CDR2 sequences are DFQATT and SNEGSKA (reference sequence). J was trimmed by 6 bases and V by 6 bases; bases with no gene match: 15. CDR3 length equals 16 residues. CDR3 amino acids: CSADTKTGTSFNEQFF. The CDR3 bases are TGCAGTGCAGATACCAAAACCGGGACTAGCTTCAATGAGCAGTTCTTC.

This clonotype was detected only a few times. The chain recombines TRBV6-5 with TRBJ1-2, with TRBD1 matching 7 bases. The CDR3 consists of 15 residues. Per the germline V gene, CDR1 is MNHEY and CDR2 is SVGAGI. V gave up 2 bases and J gave up 3 bases; unmatched junction bases: 6. The CDR3 sequence: CASSYLSRGYYGYTF. CDR3 DNA: TGTGCCAGCAGTTACCTGTCCAGGGGGTACTATGGCTACACCTTC.

This CDR3 reads CAWNAGTGSPEAFF. The CDR3 nucleotides read TGTGCCTGGAACGCCGGGACAGGGAGCCCTGAAGCTTTCTTT. This chain links TRBV30 with TRBJ1-1; 9 nucleotides agree with TRBD1. Trimming at V came to 4 bases and at J to 6 bases, leaving 9 bases not matched to a gene. Germline V gives CDR1 GTSNPN, CDR2 SVGIG (reference sequence). This CDR3 spans 14 amino acids.

The V and J genes are TRBV4-1 and TRBJ2-3, with D possibly being TRBD1 (6 bases). With 4 bases removed from V and 2 bases from J, the gap between germline ends came to 13 bases. CDR1 and CDR2 (germline): MGHRA, YSYEKL. The CDR3 loop spans 15 amino acids. The CDR3 nucleotides read TGCGCCAGCAGCCCCATGGACAGCCTCACAGATACGCAGTATTTT. As protein: CASSPMDSLTDTQYF.

The chain employs TRBV20-1 and TRBJ1-6; TRBD1 matches 8 bases. Germline V gene sequence: CDR1 DFQATT, CDR2 SNEGSKA (reference sequence). V was clipped by 2 bases and J by 4 bases; unmatched bases: 10. The length of the CDR3 is 17 residues. CDR3 coding DNA: TGCAGTGCTAGACCAGATACAGGGGGTTTTTATAATTCACCCCTCCACTTT. It translates to CSARPDTGGFYNSPLHF.

The V and J genes are TRBV10-3 and TRBJ2-7, with 7 bases aligning to TRBD1. The junction had 20 bases not matched to a gene; V was cut back by 6 bases and J by 3 bases. Germline assignment: CDR1 ENHRY and CDR2 SYGVKD. This CDR3 comprises 18 residues. The CDR3 DNA follows: TGTGCCATCAGCACCCAGGGTCAGGTCGGGGACAGAATCTACGAGCAGTACTTC. It encodes CAISTQGQVGDRIYEQYF.

This chain joins TRBV12-3 or TRBV12-4 and TRBJ1-4; TRBD1 matches 9 bases. The trim removed 5 bases at V and 6 bases at J, leaving 4 bases unmatched. The CDR3 runs to 14 residues. CDR3 in DNA: TGTGCCAGCAGTCCCGACAGGGGGGATGAAAAACTGTTTTTT. This encodes CASSPDRGDEKLFF.

There are a few counts of this clonotype. J is TRBJ2-5 and V is TRBV24-1; the match to TRBD1 covers 7 bases. V was clipped by 3 bases and J by 5 bases; unmatched bases: 8. This CDR3 is built from 15 residues. The V gene's germline CDR1 is KGHDR and CDR2 SFDVKD. As DNA, the CDR3 is TGTGCCACCAGTGATGCCTCAGGGGGACGGGAGACCCAGTACTTC. It translates to CATSDASGGRETQYF.

This clonotype was detected only a few times. The chain carries TRBV12-3 or TRBV12-4 and TRBJ1-5; no definite D call. Trimming took off 6 bases at V and 7 bases at J, with 13 bases between the two ends. The CDR3 contains 13 residues. CDR3 DNA sequence: TGTGCCAGCAGCGAAAGGATCGTACAGCCCCAGCATTTT. Translated: CASSERIVQPQHF.

This clonotype was observed a single time. The chain joins TRBV12-3 or TRBV12-4 to TRBJ1-1; 11 bases line up with TRBD1. CDR3 length: 14 residues. V was clipped by 5 bases and J by 3 bases; unmatched bases: 2. This CDR3 reads CASSGQGAHTEAFF. The CDR3 DNA follows: TGTGCCAGCAGTGGACAGGGGGCACACACTGAAGCTTTCTTT.

V gene TRBV10-3 combines with J gene TRBJ1-1; maybe TRBD1 (5 bases). With 5 bases removed from V and 1 base from J, the gap between germline ends came to 14 bases. The V gene's germline CDR1 is ENHRY and CDR2 SYGVKD. The CDR3 extends over 15 amino acids. CDR3: CAISSPGGENTEAFF. For the CDR3, the DNA is TGTGCCATCAGTTCCCCGGGAGGGGAGAACACTGAAGCTTTCTTT.

As regards this clonotype: This sequence may be a read error, since a much larger clone differs from it by one base. The rearrangement uses TRBV7-2 and TRBJ2-3; the D call may be TRBD1 or TRBD2 (5 bases each). CDR1 is SGHTA and CDR2 is FQGNSA in the germline V gene. The CDR3 spans 14 residues. CDR3 region: CASSLGDHLDTRYF. Written as DNA, the CDR3 is TGTGCCAGCAGCTTAGGGGACCACCTGGATACGCGGTATTTT.